These 2 T cell receptor beta chains came from one sample sequenced in a study of CD4+ T cells in melanoma (dated by TCRdb to about 2022). The library was obtained by the immunoSEQ multiplex PCR assay. Held by TCRdb, this immuneACCESS table contains in-frame sequences only and omits some clones. Under half of the omission traces to an unresolved V gene where checked; the cause of the rest is unknown. A total of roughly 140,000 clones appear in this sample, roughly 91% of them only once. The ten top clones hold approximately 1.4% of the sample. The receptors were sampled from a human donor with melanoma.

V and J are TRBV5-1 and TRBJ2-3, with no clear D. The CDR3 length is 16 residues. Germline CDR1 and CDR2: SGHRS and YFSETQ. V was trimmed by 6 bases and J by 2 bases, leaving 19 bases between them. The DNA of the CDR3 is TGCGCCAGCAATCCCGCTTGGGCGGTAGTCACAGATACGCAGTATTTT. Protein sequence: CASNPAWAVVTDTQYF.

The CDR3 DNA follows: TGCGCCAGCAGCAGGACAGGGGGCTTTTCCACCACAGATACGCAGTATTTT. This codes for CASSRTGGFSTTDTQYF. The chain carries TRBV5-1 and TRBJ2-3; 11 bases match TRBD1. Germline lookup yields CDR1 SGHRS and CDR2 YFSETQ. There are 17 residues in the CDR3. Trimming took 4 bases from V and 2 from J; bases not matched to a gene: 9.